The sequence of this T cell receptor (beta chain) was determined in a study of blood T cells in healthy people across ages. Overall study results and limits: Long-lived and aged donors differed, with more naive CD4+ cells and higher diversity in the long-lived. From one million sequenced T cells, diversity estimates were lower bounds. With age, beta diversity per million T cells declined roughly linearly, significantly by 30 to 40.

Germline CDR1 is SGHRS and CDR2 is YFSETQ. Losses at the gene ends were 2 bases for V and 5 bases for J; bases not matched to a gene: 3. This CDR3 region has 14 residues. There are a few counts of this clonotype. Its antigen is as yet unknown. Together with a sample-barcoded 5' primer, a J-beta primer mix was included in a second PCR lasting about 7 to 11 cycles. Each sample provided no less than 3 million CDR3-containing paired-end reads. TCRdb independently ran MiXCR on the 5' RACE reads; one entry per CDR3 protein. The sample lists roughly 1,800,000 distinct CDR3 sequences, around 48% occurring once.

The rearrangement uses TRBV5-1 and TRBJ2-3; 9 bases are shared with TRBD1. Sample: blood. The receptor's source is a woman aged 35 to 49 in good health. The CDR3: CASSLGQGQDTQYF. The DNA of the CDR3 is TGCGCCAGCAGCTTAGGACAGGGGCAAGATACGCAGTATTTT.